This record covers a single TCR beta chain. Source study methods: Amplification from reference gene primers served as the basis for estimated nucleated cell counts. This table comes from immunoSEQ multiplex PCR, and its TCRdb copy is limited to in-frame clones, with some not included. Clonal size and the V and J genes are those of that table, whereas D and trimming came from the DNA. The sample consists of fewer than 350,000 clones, around 90% of them appearing once. The CDR3 spans 16 residues. Germline V gene data show CDR1 as SGHRS and CDR2 as YFSETQ. V shed 4 bases and J 3 bases; nucleotides not matched to a gene: 2. Across about two dozen US areas, participants ranged in age from 18 to 89 years. This sample stems from a study of blood T cell repertoires in COVID-19.

The sequencing sample was made of PBMCs or T cells enriched from blood (not recorded which). The origin of this receptor is a man aged 55 to 70 who had recovered from COVID-19. The rearrangement uses TRBV5-1 and TRBJ2-1, with 15 bases lining up with TRBD2. The DNA for the CDR3 is TGCGCCAGCAGCCCGGGACTAGCGGGGGGCTACAATGAGCAGTTCTTC. Translating it yields CASSPGLAGGYNEQFF.